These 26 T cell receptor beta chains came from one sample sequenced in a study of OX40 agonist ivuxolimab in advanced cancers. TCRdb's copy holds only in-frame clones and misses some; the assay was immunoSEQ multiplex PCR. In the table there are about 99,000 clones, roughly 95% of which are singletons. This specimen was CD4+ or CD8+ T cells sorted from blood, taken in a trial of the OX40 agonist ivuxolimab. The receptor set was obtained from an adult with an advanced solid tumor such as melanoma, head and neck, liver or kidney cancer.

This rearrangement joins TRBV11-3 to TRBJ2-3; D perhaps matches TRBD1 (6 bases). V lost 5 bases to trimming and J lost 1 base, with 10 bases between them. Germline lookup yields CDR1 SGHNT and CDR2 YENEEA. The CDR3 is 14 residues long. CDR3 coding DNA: TGTGCCAGCAGCGATAGGACAGGCACAGATACGCAGTATTTT. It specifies CASSDRTGTDTQYF.

For the CDR3, the DNA is TGTGCCAGCAGCTTAGAAGCCCCACTAGCGTGGGTTGGCGATGAGCAGTTCTTC. As protein: CASSLEAPLAWVGDEQFF. The chain uses TRBV7-6 and TRBJ2-1, with TRBD2 identical over 7 bases. The CDR3 contains 18 residues. In germline, CDR1 is SGHVS, CDR2 FNYEAQ. With V trimmed by 1 base and J by 8 bases, 17 bases remained unmatched.

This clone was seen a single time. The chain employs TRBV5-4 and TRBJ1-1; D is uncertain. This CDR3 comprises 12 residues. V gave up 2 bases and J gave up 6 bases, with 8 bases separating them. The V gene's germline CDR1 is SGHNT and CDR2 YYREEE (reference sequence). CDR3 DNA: TGTGCCAGCAGCTTTGGGCTAGCTGAAGCTTTCTTT. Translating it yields CASSFGLAEAFF.

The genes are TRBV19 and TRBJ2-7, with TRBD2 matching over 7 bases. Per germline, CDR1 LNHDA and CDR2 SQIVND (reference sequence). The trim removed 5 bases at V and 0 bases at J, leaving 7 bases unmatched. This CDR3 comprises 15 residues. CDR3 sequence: CASSPGLGGSYEQYF. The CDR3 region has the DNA TGTGCCAGTAGTCCTGGACTAGGTGGCTCCTACGAGCAGTACTTC.

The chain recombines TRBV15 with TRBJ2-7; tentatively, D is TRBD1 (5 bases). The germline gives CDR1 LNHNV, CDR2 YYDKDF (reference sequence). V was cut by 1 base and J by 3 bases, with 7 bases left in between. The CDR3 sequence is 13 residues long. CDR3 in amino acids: CATSRADSYEQYF. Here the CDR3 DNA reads TGTGCCACCAGCAGAGCCGACAGCTACGAGCAGTACTTC. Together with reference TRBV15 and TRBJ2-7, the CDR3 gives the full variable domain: DAMVIQNPRYQVTQFGKPVTLSCSQTLNHNVMYWYQQKSSQAPKLLFHYYDKDFNNEADTPDNFQSRRPNTSFCFLDIRSPGLGDTAMYLCATSRADSYEQYFGPGTRLTVT.

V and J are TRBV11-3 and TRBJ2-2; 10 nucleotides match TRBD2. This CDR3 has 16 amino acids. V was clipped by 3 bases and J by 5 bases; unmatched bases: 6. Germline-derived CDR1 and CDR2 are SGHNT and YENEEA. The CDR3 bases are TGTGCCAGCAGCTTCACCAGCGGGGGGGCAACCGGGGAGCTGTTTTTT. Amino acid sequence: CASSFTSGGATGELFF.

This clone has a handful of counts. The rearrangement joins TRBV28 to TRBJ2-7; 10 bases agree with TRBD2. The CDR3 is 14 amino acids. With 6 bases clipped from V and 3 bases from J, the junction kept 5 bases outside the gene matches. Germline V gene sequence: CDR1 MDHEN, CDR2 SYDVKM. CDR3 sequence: CASRWTSGDYEQYF. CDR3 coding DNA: TGTGCCAGCAGGTGGACTAGCGGTGACTACGAGCAGTACTTC.

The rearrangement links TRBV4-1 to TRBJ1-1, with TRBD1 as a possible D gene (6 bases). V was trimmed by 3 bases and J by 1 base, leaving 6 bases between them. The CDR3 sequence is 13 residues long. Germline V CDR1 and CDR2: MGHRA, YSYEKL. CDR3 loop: CASSQTGNTEAFF. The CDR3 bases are TGCGCCAGCAGCCAGACAGGGAACACTGAAGCTTTCTTT.

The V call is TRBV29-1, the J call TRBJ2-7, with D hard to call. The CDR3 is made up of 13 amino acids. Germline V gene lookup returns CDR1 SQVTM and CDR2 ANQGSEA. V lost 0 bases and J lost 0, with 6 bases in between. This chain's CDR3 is CSVEDRSSYEQYF. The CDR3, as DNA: TGCAGCGTTGAAGATCGGAGCTCCTACGAGCAGTACTTC.

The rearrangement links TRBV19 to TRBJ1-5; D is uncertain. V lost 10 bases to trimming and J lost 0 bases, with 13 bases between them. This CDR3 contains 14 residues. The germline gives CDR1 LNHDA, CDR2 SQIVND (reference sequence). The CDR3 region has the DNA TGTGCCATAGGGTTCGGCAATAGCAATCAGCCCCAGCATTTT. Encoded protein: CAIGFGNSNQPQHF.

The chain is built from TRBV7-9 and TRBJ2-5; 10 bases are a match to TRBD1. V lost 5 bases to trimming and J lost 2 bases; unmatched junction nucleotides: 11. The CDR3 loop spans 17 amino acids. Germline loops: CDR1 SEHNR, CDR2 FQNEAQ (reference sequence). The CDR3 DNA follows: TGTGCCAGCAGCAACCTACGACCGGACAGGGGGCAAGAGACCCAGTACTTC. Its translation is CASSNLRPDRGQETQYF.

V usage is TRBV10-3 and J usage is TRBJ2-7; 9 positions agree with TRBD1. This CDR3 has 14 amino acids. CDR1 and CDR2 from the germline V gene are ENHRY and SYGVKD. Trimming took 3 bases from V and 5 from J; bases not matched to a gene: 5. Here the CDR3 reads CAISDGQGPNEQYF. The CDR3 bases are TGTGCCATCAGTGATGGACAGGGGCCCAACGAGCAGTACTTC.

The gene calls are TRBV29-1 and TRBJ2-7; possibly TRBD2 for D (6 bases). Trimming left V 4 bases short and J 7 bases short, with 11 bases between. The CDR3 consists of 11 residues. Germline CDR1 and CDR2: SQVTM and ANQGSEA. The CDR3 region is CSVVDGGEQYF. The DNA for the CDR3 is TGCAGCGTTGTAGACGGGGGTGAGCAGTACTTC.

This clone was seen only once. The CDR3 spells CSVLGSSYEQYF. The CDR3, as DNA: TGCAGCGTATTGGGGAGTTCCTACGAGCAGTACTTC. This chain connects TRBV29-1 to TRBJ2-7; D is possibly TRBD2 (5 bases). V lost 6 bases and J 1 base, leaving 10 bases between the germline ends. Germline V gene data show CDR1 as SQVTM and CDR2 as ANQGSEA. The CDR3 extends over 12 amino acids.

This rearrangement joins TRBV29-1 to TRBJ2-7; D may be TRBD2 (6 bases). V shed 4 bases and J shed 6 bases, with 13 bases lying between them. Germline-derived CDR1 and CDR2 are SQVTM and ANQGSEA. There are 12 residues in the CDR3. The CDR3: CSVVGGPFEQYF. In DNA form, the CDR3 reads TGCAGCGTTGTCGGGGGACCTTTCGAGCAGTACTTC.

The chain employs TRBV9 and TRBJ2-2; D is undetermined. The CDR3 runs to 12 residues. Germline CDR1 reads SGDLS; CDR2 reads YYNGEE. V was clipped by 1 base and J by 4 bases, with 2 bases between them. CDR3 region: CASSVSTGELFF. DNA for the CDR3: TGTGCCAGCAGCGTAAGCACCGGGGAGCTGTTTTTT.

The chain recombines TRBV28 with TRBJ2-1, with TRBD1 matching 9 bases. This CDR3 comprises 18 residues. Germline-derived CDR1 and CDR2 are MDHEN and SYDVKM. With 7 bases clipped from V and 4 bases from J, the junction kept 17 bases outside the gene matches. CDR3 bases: TGTGCCAGCATTAGGACAGGGGTTTGGGCGGCTCCGTACAATGAGCAGTTCTTC. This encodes CASIRTGVWAAPYNEQFF.

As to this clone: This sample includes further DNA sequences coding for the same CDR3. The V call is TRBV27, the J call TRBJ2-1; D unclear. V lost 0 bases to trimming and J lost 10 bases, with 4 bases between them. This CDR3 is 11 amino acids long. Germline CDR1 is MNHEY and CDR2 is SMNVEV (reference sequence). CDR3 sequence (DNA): TGTGCCAGCAGTTTATCAGGGGAGCAGTTCTTC. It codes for CASSLSGEQFF.

In DNA form, the CDR3 reads TGTGCCAGCAGTTTGGTGGGGGGGCGGTCAGATACGCAGTATTTT. Residues: CASSLVGGRSDTQYF. The chain uses TRBV28 and TRBJ2-3; the D gene is possibly TRBD2 (7 bases). Looked up from germline, CDR1 is MDHEN and CDR2 is SYDVKM. This CDR3 is 15 amino acids long. Trimming cost V 3 bases and J 4 bases, with 14 bases left between them.

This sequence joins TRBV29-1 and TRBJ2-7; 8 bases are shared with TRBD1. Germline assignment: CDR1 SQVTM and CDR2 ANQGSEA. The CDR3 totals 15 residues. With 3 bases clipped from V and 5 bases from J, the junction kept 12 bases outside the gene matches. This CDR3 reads CSVDSLQGESDEQYF. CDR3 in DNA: TGCAGCGTTGACTCACTACAGGGGGAAAGTGACGAGCAGTACTTC.

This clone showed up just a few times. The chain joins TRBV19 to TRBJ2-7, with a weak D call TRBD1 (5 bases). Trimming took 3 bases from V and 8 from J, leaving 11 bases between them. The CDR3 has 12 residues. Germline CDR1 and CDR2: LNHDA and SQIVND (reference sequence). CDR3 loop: CASSIGDSKQYF. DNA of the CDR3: TGTGCCAGTAGTATTGGCGACAGCAAGCAGTACTTC.

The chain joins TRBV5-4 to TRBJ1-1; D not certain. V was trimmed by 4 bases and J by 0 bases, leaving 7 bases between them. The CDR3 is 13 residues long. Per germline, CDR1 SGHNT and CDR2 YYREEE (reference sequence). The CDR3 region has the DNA TGTGCCAGCAGCGGTGAAATGAACACTGAAGCTTTCTTT. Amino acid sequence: CASSGEMNTEAFF.

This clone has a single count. The CDR3 protein is CASSSPGQSLYEQYF. The CDR3 DNA sequence: TGTGCCAGCAGCTCGCCGGGACAGTCCTTGTACGAGCAGTACTTC. This rearrangement joins TRBV5-4 to TRBJ2-7; TRBD1 matches at 7 bases. In germline, CDR1 is SGHNT, CDR2 YYREEE (reference sequence). The CDR3 is 15 amino acids. Trimming took 3 bases from V and 4 from J; bases not matched to a gene: 10. Using reference TRBV5-4 and TRBJ2-7 for the parts outside the CDR3, the full variable domain is ETGVTQSPTHLIKTRGQQVTLRCSSQSGHNTVSWYQQALGQGPQFIFQYYREEENGRGNFPPRFSGLQFPNYSSELNVNALELDDSALYLCASSSPGQSLYEQYFGPGTRLTVT.

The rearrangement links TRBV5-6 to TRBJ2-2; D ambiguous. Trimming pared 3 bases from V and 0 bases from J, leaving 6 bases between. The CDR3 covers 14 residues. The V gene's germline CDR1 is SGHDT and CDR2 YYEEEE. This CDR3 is CASSWGTNTGELFF. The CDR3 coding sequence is TGTGCCAGCAGCTGGGGAACGAACACCGGGGAGCTGTTTTTT.

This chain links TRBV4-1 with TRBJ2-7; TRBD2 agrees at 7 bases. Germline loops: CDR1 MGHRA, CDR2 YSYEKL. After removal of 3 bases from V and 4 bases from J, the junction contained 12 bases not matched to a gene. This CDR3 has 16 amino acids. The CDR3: CASSQATGGRKYEQYF. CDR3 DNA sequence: TGCGCCAGCAGCCAGGCCACGGGGGGACGGAAATACGAGCAGTACTTC.

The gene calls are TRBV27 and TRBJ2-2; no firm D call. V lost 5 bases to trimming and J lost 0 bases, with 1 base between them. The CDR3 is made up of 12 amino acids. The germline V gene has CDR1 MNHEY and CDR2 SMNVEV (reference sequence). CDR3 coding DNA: TGTGCCAGCAGTACGAACACCGGGGAGCTGTTTTTT. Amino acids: CASSTNTGELFF.